Reported below is one TCR beta chain. Its antigen is still unknown. TCRdb re-called the reads through MiXCR, storing one row per CDR3 protein. This repertoire shows fewer than 550,000 distinct CDR3 sequences, approximately 26% found once; its top ten account for about 13%. V trimming: 4 bases; J trimming: 6 bases; junction bases outside the gene matches: 5. CDR3 length: 15 residues. Germline assignment: CDR1 LGHNA and CDR2 YSLEER. This sample was taken from a study of T cell repertoires in cytomegalovirus infection. Study-wide background: Matching HLA type and CMV infection were both indicated by public TCR beta signatures. Findings and limits, study-wide: Within the response measured ex vivo, HLA-C-restricted CMV-specific TCR beta clonotypes were dominant. Based on cumulative public TCR beta family frequency, carriers of CMV plus the relevant HLA were identified.

The V call is TRBV4-3, the J call TRBJ2-2; TRBD1 agrees at 10 bases. Sequenced: PBMCs. The origin of this receptor is a human donor in good health (CMV status not recorded). Some clones in this sample may be carry-over from other donors' samples. CDR3 sequence: CASSREGTGAGELFF. CDR3 nucleotide sequence: TGCGCCAGCAGCCGGGAAGGGACAGGGGCCGGGGAGCTGTTTTTT.